Here is one T cell receptor (beta chain) with its context. Its antigen is currently not known. There are no base qualities to consult, and no much larger clone falls within one base. To prepare the library, the immunoSEQ multiplex PCR assay was applied. The multiplex PCR relied on a mix of 60 forward primers for TCR Vbeta segments and 13 reverse primers for TCR Jbeta segments. The CDR3 region of rearranged TCR beta genes was amplified from genomic DNA by a multiplex PCR assay. On the Illumina HiSeq System, the amplified TCR beta libraries were sequenced as 87-base-pair reads. In the authors' own workflow: A later analysis counted 75 million to 100 million unique TCR beta chains across the 666 repertoires, and 10 million to 11 million of these chains were shared by at least two donors. To remove PCR and sequencing errors, raw reads were error-corrected and collapsed into unique sequences using a nearest-neighbor algorithm that merged closely related sequences. V, D and J gene segments were assigned by aligning CDR3 sequences to IMGT reference sequences. For a sequence to be retained, a match of at least six nucleotides to both a V gene segment and a J gene segment was required. A rearrangement was called productive if the CDR3 had no stop codons and remained in frame with V and J, and every other rearrangement was called non-productive. Following IMGT convention, CDR3 was defined as the stretch from the second conserved V-encoded cysteine to the conserved J-encoded phenylalanine. The earlier analysis of a few hundred of the donors excluded any sequence lacking an unambiguous match to a single V gene segment. In an earlier analysis of roughly 600 of the donors, a V segment was called functional when productive rearrangements were above 56.7%, and segregating when the standard deviation between donors exceeded 5%. To diagnose cytomegalovirus status from the catalog of TCR beta chain sequences, a statistical classification framework was built. In a later analysis, TCR nucleotide sequences were compared against IMGT/GENE-DB human TR gene sequences so that V and J genes could be assigned. A later analysis assigned CDR3 sequences and most-parsimonious VDJ recombination scenarios with the TCRdist pipeline. In a later analysis, each TCR beta chain was defined by its CDR3 amino acid sequence together with its V-gene family, and reads without a unique V-gene family were excluded. A later analysis removed 450 to 600 highly shared, low-generation-probability nucleotide sequences to deal with suspected cross-contamination and a sequencing artifact. In a later analysis, a clonal expansion index for each public chain was calculated from normalized within-repertoire ranks of inferred template counts. Generation probabilities in a later analysis came from a VDJ recombination model fitted to out-of-frame rearrangements, and those results were checked against IGoR. In a later analysis, TCR-TCR, TCR-HLA and TCR-CMV co-occurrence was scored with hypergeometric tests, and a repertoire-size bias correction was applied to TCR pairs. In a later analysis, false discovery rates were estimated by permuting HLA or CMV assignments 20 times. A later analysis grouped co-occurring TCRs with DBSCAN, adding TCRdist sequence similarity when clustering within HLA-allele-positive subsets. Co-occurrence clustering excluded repertoires with fewer than 30,000 or more than 120,000 public chains, plus five with anomalous nucleotide sharing. The clones in this table, taken by TCRdb from immuneACCESS, are in-frame only. Not every clone is retained; where verified, under half of the shortfall comes from an unresolved V gene, and the cause of the rest is unknown. The V and J calls and the clone size are those of that table, but D and trimming were determined from the DNA. The sample records over 65,000 clones, over 70% of which are singletons. The top ten constitute roughly 7.7% of the sample.

The cohort was made up of hundreds of healthy bone marrow donors. Cohort members were all nominally healthy when sampled, although unrecorded immune exposures were likely present. The donor tested CMV seropositive, placing the donor among the 250 to 350 seropositive members of the cohort. A peripheral blood sample was provided by each donor, and peripheral blood mononuclear cells were used for TCR beta sequencing. Genomic DNA extraction from the blood cell samples was performed with the Qiagen DNeasy Blood Extraction Kit. The source of the sample is a study of cytomegalovirus exposure and HLA in healthy donors (dated by TCRdb to 2017 to 2019). For the study in its entirety: An earlier analysis of some 600 of the donors reported 250 to 350 Gb of sequence data and around 100 million unique TCR beta sequences obtained from about 179 million T cells. An early release covering roughly 580 HLA-typed donors comprised about 300 gigabases of sequencing data and around 86 million unique TCR sequences. Of the roughly 400 genotyped donors, approximately 80% were placed in the genetic ancestry cluster associated with self-reported Caucasian donors. The aim of the study was to test whether cataloging public T cell receptors could identify signatures of past pathogen exposure. The study used immunosequencing to profile the T cell repertoires of 670 or so subjects and linked those repertoires to cytomegalovirus serostatus. In addition to the first cohort of hundreds of subjects, a separate validation cohort of about 120 different subjects was used. To predict cytomegalovirus infection status, the study combined high-throughput TCR immunosequencing, statistical association of individual TCRs with disease status, and machine learning. A later analysis re-examined previously published TCR beta repertoires from hundreds of donors and added high-resolution HLA genotyping to investigate patterns of TCR occurrence. Rather than drawing on any new phenotypic data, the later analysis identified candidate immune exposures from TCR beta sequences and the way those sequences occurred across donors. In an earlier analysis of 550 to 700 of the donors, high-throughput TCR beta sequencing was used to judge whether each TCR beta V gene segment behaved as functional or pseudogenic. Donor age, sex, ethnicity and CMV serostatus were compiled together with the repertoire data. A later genetic analysis used genome-wide SNP genotypes for 398 of the 666 donors, treating that subset as a discovery cohort. Every repertoire in the discovery cohort had been generated on one and the same sequencing platform. Both class I and class II loci were covered by HLA typing, at four-digit resolution. The number of donors typed differed by locus, with roughly 620-630 for A, B, C, DRB1 and DQB1, around 500 for DQA1, approximately 580 for DPA1, and about 450 for DPB1. Four to six DR-DQ haplotypes were handled as single units for association and clustering because linkage in the cohort was strong. Across some 400 genotyped donors of the cohort, an average of 235,054 unique TCR beta nucleotide sequences per donor were sequenced, and 15% to 20% of those sequences were non-productive.

The full study reports these points: Over 15 rarely observed V segments, including chromosome 9 orphons, were excluded from the earlier analysis of about 500 of the donors because counts were too low. Specific HLA alleles were associated with over 15,000 TCR beta sequences at a false discovery rate of 0.05 in a later analysis. Several of the top co-occurrence clusters appeared to be linked to parvovirus B19, influenza, CMV and Epstein-Barr virus, according to a later analysis. When HLA alleles, especially DR and DQ, strongly co-occurred, TCR associations were difficult to assign to individual alleles. In a later analysis, most CMV-associated TCR beta chains were found to appear HLA-restricted, with HLA associations seemingly driven largely by CMV exposure. According to the authors, the approach could potentially be generalized to other disease states and immunological phenotypes. According to a later genetic analysis, donors in an Asian-associated ancestry cluster had fewer N-insertions in productive TCRs than the approximately 650-donor mean. Roughly uniform sequencing depth across donors was assumed in presence/absence analyses, although this assumption may not hold. Across donors, most TCR sequences were observed very rarely, whereas some public TCRs were present in many individuals. The classifier was reported to diagnose cytomegalovirus status with high specificity and sensitivity in both the original cohort and the validation cohort. For the cohort, immune exposure information was limited to CMV serostatus. In the study, about 150 TCR beta chains were listed as associated with cytomegalovirus. A few of the identified cytomegalovirus-associated TCR beta chains were confirmed in vitro to be specific for cytomegalovirus antigens. Some IMGT-functional V segments, including TRBV6-2 and TRBV6-3, could not be distinguished by the 87-base-pair reads and were therefore excluded. Because some donors lacked HLA typing at each locus, the association tests relied only on the typed subset. A further reported finding was that TCR beta sequences accurately predicted the HLA-A and HLA-B alleles for most subjects in the first cohort. Linkage disequilibrium might explain the correlated functional status among segregating V segments, but an unknown experimental factor could not be excluded. The cohort was sequenced for TCR beta chains only, and without alpha or paired-chain data the features that could be detected were limited. A later genetic analysis associated a missense DCLRE1C variant with V-gene and J-gene trimming of TCR beta chains, and an independent cohort replicated the association. According to a later analysis, TCR association rates differed among HLA loci, with DRB1 alleles showing the most associated TCRs and HLA-C alleles showing the fewest. The sequencing pipeline was judged likely to have produced a cluster of highly shared sequence variants as a technical artifact. In an earlier analysis of more than 450 of the donors, most TCR beta V segments were observed in productive rearrangements about 87% or about 30% of the time, broadly matching IMGT annotations. A later analysis found that HLA-associated TCR beta chains were more clonally expanded and had lower generation probabilities than equally common non-associated chains.

Germline trimming amounts to 5 bases on V and 5 bases on J, with 12 as the count of junction bases outside the gene matches. The CDR3 has 17 amino acids, counting the end cysteine and phenylalanine. Only the CDR3 region is kept as DNA, spanning 51 bases read in frame from base 1. The germline V gene (reference sequence) yields SEHNR for CDR1 and FQNEAQ for CDR2. The rearrangement joined TRBV7-9 to TRBJ2-1; 10 of the junction bases match TRBD2. Sequenced material: PBMCs. The clonotype was recovered from a man aged 60 to 75 in good health and CMV-seropositive. Here is the DNA: TGTGCCAGCAGCCTCGGACTAGCGGTAAATTTGGACAATGAGCAGTTCTTC. Its protein is CASSLGLAVNLDNEQFF.